The present T cell receptor beta chain was sequenced within a study of identifying expanded T cells in peripheral blood. The germline V gene has CDR1 KGHSH and CDR2 LQKENI. This CDR3 has 15 residues. V lost 4 bases and J lost 4; bases outside the gene matches: 6. Profiling relied on immunoSEQ multiplex PCR, and the TCRdb table lists in-frame clones only, not all of them. Here the sample spans about 120,000 clones, roughly 80% being singletons. This clone appeared a few times. This clonotype was obtained from a person between 18 and 75 years old in good health. The source material was blood. The chain is built from TRBV18 and TRBJ2-1, with 8 bases identical to TRBD2. The CDR3 DNA sequence: TGTGCCAGCTCACTCCGGGGGGGCCAATACAATGAGCAGTTCTTC. This translates into CASSLRGGQYNEQFF.